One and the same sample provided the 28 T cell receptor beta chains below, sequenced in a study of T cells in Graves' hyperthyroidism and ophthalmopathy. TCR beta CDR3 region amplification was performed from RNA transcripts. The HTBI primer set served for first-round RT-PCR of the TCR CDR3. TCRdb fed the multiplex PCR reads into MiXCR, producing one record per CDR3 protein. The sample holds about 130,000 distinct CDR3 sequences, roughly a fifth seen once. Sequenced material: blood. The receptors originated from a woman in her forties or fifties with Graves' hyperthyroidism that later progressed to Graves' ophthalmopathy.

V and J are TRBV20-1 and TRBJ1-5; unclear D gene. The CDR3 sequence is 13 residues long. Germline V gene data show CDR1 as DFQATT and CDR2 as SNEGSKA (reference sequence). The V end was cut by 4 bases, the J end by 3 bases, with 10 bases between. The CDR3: CSANTAFNQPQHF. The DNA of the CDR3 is TGCAGTGCTAATACGGCCTTCAATCAGCCCCAGCATTTT.

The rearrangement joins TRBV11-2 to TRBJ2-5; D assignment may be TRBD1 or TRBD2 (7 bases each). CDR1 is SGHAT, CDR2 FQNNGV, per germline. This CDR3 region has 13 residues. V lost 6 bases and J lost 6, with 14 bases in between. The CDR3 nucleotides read TGTGCCAGCAGGCGACAGGGAGGGAAGACCCAGTACTTC. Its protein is CASRRQGGKTQYF.

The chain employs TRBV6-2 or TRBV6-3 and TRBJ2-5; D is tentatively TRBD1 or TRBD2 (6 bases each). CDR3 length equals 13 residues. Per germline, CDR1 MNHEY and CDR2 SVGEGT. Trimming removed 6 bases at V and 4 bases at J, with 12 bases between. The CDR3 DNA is TGTGCCAGCAGCTTACAGGGAGGAGAGACCCAGTACTTC. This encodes CASSLQGGETQYF.

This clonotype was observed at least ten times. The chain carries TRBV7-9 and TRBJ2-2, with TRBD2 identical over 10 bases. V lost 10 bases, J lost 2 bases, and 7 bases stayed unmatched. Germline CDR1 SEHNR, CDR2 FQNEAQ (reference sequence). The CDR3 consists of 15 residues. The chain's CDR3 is CAISSGRLNTGELFF. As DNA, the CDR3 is TGTGCCATAAGTAGCGGGAGGCTTAACACCGGGGAGCTGTTTTTT.

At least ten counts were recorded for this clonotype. CDR3 DNA: TGTGCCAGCTCACTAGGGACGGGTGGCACAGATACGCAGTATTTT. This codes for CASSLGTGGTDTQYF. The chain employs TRBV18 and TRBJ2-3; D is perhaps TRBD1 or TRBD2 (5 bases each). Between the trimmed V and J ends, which lost 4 bases and 1 base, there was a span of 12 bases. Germline V gives CDR1 KGHSH, CDR2 LQKENI. This CDR3 region has 15 residues.

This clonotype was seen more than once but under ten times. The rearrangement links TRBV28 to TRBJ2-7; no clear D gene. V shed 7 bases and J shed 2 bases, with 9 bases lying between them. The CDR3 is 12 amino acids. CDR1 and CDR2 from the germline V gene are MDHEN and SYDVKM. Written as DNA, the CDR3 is TGTGCCAGCATTGGGCGGCCCTACGAGCAGTACTTC. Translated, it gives CASIGRPYEQYF.

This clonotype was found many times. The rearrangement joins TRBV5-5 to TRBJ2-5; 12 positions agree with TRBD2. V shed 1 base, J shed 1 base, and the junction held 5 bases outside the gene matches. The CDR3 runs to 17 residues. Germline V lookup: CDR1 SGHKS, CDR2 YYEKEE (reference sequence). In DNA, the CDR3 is TGTGCCAGCAGCTTGTTCGGGACTAGCGGGTTCCAAGAGACCCAGTACTTC. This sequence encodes CASSLFGTSGFQETQYF.

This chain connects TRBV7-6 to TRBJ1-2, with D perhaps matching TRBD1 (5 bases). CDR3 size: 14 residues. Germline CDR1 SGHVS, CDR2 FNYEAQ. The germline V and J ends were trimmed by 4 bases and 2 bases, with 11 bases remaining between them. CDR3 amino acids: CASSWDDTNYGYTF. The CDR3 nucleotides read TGTGCCAGCAGCTGGGACGACACCAACTATGGCTACACCTTC.

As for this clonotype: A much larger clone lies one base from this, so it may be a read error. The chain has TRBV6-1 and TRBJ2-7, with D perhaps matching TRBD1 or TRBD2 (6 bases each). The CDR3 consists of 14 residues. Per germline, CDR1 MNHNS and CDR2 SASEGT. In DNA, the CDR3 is TGTGTCAGCAGTGAAGGGGGGAGCTCCTACGAGCAGTACTTC. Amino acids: CVSSEGGSSYEQYF.

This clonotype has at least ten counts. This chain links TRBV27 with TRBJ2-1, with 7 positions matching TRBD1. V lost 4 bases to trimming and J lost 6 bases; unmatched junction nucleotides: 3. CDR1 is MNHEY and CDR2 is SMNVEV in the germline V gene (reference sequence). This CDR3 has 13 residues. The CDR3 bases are TGTGCCAGCAGTTCGACAGGGAGCAATGAGCAGTTCTTC. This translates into CASSSTGSNEQFF.

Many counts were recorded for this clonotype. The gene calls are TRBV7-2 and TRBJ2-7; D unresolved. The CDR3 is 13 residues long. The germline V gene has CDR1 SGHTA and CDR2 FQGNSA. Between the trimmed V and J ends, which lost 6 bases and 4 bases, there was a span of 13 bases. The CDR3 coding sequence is TGTGCCAGCAGTATCGGGCCCTCTTACGAGCAGTACTTC. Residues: CASSIGPSYEQYF.

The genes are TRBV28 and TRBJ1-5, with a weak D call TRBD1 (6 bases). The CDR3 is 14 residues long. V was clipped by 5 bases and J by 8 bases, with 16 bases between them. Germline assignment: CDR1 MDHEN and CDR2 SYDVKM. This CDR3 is CASSTLVQGEPQHF. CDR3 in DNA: TGTGCCAGCAGTACCCTGGTACAGGGTGAGCCCCAGCATTTT.

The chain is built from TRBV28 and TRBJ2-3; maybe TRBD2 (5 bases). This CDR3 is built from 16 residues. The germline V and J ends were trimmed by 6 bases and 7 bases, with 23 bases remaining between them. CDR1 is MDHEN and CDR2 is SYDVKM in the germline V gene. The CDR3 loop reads CASRSNGLLDRYTQYF. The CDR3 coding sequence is TGTGCCAGCAGATCAAACGGCCTACTAGACCGATATACGCAGTATTTT.

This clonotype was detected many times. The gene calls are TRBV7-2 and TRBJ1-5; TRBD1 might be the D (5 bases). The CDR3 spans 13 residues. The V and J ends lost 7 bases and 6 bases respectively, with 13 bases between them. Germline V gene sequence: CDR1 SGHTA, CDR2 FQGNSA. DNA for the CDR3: TGTGCCAGCACCTGGGGGGGATCTCAGCCCCAGCATTTT. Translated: CASTWGGSQPQHF.

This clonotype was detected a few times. CDR3 in amino acids: CASFDRGLGYGYTF. The CDR3 DNA follows: TGCGCCAGCTTCGACAGGGGGTTAGGGTATGGCTACACCTTC. The chain carries TRBV10-2 and TRBJ1-2; TRBD1 matches 9 bases. Trimming removed 8 bases from V and 5 bases from J; junction bases left unmatched: 9. CDR1 and CDR2 (germline): WSHSY, SAAADI. CDR3 length: 14 amino acids.

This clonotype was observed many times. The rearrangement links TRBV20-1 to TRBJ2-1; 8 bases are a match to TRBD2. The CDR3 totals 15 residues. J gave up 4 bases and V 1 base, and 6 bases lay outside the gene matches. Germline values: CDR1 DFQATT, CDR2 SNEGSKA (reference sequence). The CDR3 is CSARGIAGIYNEQFF. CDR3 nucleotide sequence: TGCAGTGCTAGAGGGATAGCGGGGATATACAATGAGCAGTTCTTC.

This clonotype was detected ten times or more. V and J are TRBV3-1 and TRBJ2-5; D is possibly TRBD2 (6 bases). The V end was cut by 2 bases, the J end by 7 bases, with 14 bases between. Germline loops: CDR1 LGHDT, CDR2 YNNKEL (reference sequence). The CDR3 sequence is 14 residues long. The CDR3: CASSQKGLAGTQYF. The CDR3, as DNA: TGTGCCAGCAGCCAAAAGGGACTCGCAGGGACCCAGTACTTC.

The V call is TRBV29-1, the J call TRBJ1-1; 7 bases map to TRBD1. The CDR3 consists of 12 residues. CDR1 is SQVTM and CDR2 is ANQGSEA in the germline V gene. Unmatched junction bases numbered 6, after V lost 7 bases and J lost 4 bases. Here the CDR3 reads CSAISGGTEAFF. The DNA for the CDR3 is TGCAGCGCCATCTCAGGGGGCACTGAAGCTTTCTTT. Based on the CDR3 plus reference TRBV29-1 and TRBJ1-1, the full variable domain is SAVISQKPSRDICQRGTSLTIQCQVDSQVTMMFWYRQQPGQSLTLIATANQGSEATYESGFVIDKFPISRPNLTFSTLTVSNMSPEDSSIYLCSAISGGTEAFFGQGTRLTVV.

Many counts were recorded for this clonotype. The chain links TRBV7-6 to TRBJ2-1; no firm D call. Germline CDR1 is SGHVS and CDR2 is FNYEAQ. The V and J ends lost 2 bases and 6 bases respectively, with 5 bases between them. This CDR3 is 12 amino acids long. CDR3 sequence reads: CASSLPGNEQFF. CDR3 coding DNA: TGTGCCAGCAGCTTACCGGGCAATGAGCAGTTCTTC.

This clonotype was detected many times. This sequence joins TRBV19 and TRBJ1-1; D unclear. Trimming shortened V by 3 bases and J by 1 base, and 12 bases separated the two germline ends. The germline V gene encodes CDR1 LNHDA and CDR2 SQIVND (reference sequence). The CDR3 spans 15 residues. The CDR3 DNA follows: TGTGCCAGTAGTATCTCGGGCGGCGGGAACACTGAAGCTTTCTTT. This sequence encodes CASSISGGGNTEAFF.

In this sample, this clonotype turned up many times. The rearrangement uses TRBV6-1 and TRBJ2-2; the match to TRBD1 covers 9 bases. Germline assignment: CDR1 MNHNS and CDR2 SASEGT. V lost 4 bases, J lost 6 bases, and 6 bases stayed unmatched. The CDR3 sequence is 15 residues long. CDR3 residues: CASSVGTGIPGELFF. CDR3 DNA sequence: TGTGCCAGCAGTGTTGGGACAGGGATTCCCGGGGAGCTGTTTTTT.

CDR3 residues: CASSQALGQTQYF. The CDR3 bases are TGTGCCAGCAGCCAAGCTCTGGGGCAGACCCAGTACTTC. This rearrangement joins TRBV3-1 to TRBJ2-5; a weak D match, TRBD1 (5 bases). The CDR3 contains 13 residues. Germline V gene data show CDR1 as LGHDT and CDR2 as YNNKEL (reference sequence). Trimming removed 1 base at V and 6 bases at J, with 9 bases between.

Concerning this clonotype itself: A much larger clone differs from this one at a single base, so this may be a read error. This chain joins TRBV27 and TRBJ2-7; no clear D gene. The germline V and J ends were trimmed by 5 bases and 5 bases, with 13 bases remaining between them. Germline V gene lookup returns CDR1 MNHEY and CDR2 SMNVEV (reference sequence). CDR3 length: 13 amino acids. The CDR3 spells CASSDPPDNEQYF. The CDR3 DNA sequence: TGTGCCAGCAGTGATCCCCCCGACAACGAGCAGTACTTC.

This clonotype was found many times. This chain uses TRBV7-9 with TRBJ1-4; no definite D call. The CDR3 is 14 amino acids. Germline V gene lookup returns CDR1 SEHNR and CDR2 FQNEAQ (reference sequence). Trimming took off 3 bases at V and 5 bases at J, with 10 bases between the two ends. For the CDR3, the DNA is TGTGCCAGCAGCTTCCTCGGTTGGAATGAAAAACTGTTTTTT. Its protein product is CASSFLGWNEKLFF.

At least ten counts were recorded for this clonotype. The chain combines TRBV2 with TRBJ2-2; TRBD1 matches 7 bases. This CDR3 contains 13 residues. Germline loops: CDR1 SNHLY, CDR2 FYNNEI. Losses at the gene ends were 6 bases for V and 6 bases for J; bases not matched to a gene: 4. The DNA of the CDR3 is TGTGCCAGCAGGGCACAGGGGTCCGGGGAGCTGTTTTTT. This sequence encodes CASRAQGSGELFF.

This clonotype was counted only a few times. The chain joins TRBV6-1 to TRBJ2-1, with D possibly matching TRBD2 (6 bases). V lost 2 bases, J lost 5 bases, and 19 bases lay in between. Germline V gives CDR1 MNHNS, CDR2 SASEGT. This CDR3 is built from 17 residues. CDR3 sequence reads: CASSESYLARPHNEQFF. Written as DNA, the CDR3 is TGTGCCAGCAGTGAATCCTATCTAGCGAGGCCTCACAATGAGCAGTTCTTC.

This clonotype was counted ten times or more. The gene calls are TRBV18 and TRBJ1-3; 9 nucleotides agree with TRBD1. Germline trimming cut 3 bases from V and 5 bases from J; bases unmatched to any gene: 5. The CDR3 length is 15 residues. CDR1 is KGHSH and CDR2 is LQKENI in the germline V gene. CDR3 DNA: TGTGCCAGCTCACCTCCGGGACAGGGTCGAAACACCATATATTTT. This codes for CASSPPGQGRNTIYF.

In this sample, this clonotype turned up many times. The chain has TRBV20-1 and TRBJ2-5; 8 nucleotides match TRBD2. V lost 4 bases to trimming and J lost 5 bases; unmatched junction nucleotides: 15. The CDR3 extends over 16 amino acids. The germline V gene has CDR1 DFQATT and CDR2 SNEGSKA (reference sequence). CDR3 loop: CSATRVKRETLETQYF. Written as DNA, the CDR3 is TGCAGTGCTACCCGGGTGAAGCGGGAGACTCTGGAGACCCAGTACTTC.